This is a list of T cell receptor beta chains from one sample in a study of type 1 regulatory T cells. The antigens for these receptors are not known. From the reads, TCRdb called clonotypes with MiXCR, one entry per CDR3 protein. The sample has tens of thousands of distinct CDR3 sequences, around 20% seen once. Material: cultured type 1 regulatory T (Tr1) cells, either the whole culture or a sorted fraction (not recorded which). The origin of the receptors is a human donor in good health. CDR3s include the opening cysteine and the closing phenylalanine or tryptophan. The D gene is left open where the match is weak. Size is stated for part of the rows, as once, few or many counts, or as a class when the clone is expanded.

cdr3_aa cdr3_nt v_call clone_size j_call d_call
CASSPQGYANYGYTF TGTGCCAGCAGCCCACAGGGGTACGCTAACTATGGCTACACCTTC TRBV7-3 few TRBJ1-2 TRBD1
CASSIQGIPNTEAFF TGTGCCAGCAGCATACAGGGGATTCCGAACACTGAAGCTTTCTTT TRBV7-2 many TRBJ1-1 TRBD1
CASSRGLATYNEQFF TGTGCCAGCAGCCGGGGACTAGCGACCTACAATGAGCAGTTCTTC TRBV7-3 few TRBJ2-1 TRBD2
CASSFSRPTGELFF TGTGCCAGCAGCTTTAGCCGACCGACCGGGGAGCTGTTTTTT TRBV11-2 . TRBJ2-2 .
CASSFARELFF TGTGCCAGCAGTTTCGCCCGGGAGCTGTTTTTT TRBV12-3/TRBV12-4 . TRBJ2-2 .
CASNPQGMGQPQHF TGTGCCAGCAACCCACAGGGGATGGGTCAGCCCCAGCATTTT TRBV12-3/TRBV12-4 few TRBJ1-5 TRBD1
CASSLGRVSHGYTF TGTGCCAGCAGCCTTGGGAGGGTAAGCCATGGCTACACCTTC TRBV5-6 few TRBJ1-2 .
CASSPRTGWTGELFF TGTGCCAGCAGCCCCCGGACAGGGTGGACCGGGGAGCTGTTTTTT TRBV9 few TRBJ2-2 TRBD1
CASSYLGSQNIQYF TGTGCCAGCAGTTACTTGGGCAGCCAAAACATTCAGTACTTC TRBV6-2/TRBV6-3 few TRBJ2-4 .
CASAGTGSGNEQFF TGCGCCAGCGCCGGGACAGGGTCGGGCAATGAGCAGTTCTTC TRBV5-1 . TRBJ2-1 TRBD1
CASRPTISGNTIYF TGTGCCAGCAGGCCAACCATCTCTGGAAACACCATATATTTT TRBV27 few TRBJ1-3 .
CSAEGQNTEAFF TGCAGTGCAGAGGGACAGAACACTGAAGCTTTCTTT TRBV20-1 few TRBJ1-1 .
CASSSRTAGQRDTQYF TGTGCCAGCAGTTCCCGGACAGCGGGACAGAGGGATACGCAGTATTTT TRBV28 few TRBJ2-3 .
CASSHEPGRGQEQYF TGTGCCAGCAGCCACGAACCTGGCAGGGGGCAAGAGCAGTACTTC TRBV4-2 . TRBJ2-7 TRBD1
CASSQDLGGVGSAQYF TGCGCCAGCAGCCAAGACCTGGGCGGGGTGGGTTCGGCCCAGTACTTC TRBV4-3 . TRBJ2-5 .
CASSLVDPTGELFF TGCGCCAGCAGCTTGGTGGATCCTACCGGGGAGCTGTTTTTT TRBV5-1 few TRBJ2-2 .
CATSEWDGGQETQYF TGTGCCACCAGTGAGTGGGACGGCGGCCAAGAGACCCAGTACTTC TRBV24-1 . TRBJ2-5 .
CASSELGASGANVLTF TGTGCCAGCAGTGAATTGGGGGCCTCTGGGGCCAACGTCCTGACTTTC TRBV6-1 . TRBJ2-6 .
CASSSISGTQETQYF TGCGCCAGCAGCTCGATTAGCGGGACTCAAGAGACCCAGTACTTC TRBV5-1 . TRBJ2-5 TRBD2
CASISGDRGTQYF TGTGCCAGCATCAGCGGGGACCGGGGGACCCAGTACTTC TRBV25-1 . TRBJ2-5 TRBD2
CSAGTGGTDTQYF TGCAGTGCCGGGACAGGGGGCACAGATACGCAGTATTTT TRBV20-1 . TRBJ2-3 TRBD1
CASSRSIGGELFF TGTGCCAGCTCACGGTCTATTGGCGGGGAGCTGTTTTTT TRBV18 . TRBJ2-2 .
CASSSNRDLNTEAFF TGTGCCAGCAGTTCTAACAGGGATCTTAACACTGAAGCTTTCTTT TRBV12-3/TRBV12-4 . TRBJ1-1 .
CASSQVPLTSSGNTIYF TGTGCCAGCAGCCAAGTCCCTCTCACCAGCTCTGGAAACACCATATATTTT TRBV3-1 . TRBJ1-3 .